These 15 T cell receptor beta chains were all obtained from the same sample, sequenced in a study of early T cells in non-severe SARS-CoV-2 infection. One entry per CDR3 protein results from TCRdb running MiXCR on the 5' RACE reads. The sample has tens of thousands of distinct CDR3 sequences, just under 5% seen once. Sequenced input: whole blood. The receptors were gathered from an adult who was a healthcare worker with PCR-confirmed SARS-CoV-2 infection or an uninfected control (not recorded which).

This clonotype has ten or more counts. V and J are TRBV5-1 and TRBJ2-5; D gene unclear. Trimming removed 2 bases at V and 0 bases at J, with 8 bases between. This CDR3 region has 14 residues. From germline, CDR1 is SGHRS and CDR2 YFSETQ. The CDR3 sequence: CASSLNGHQETQYF. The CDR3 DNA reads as TGCGCCAGCAGCTTAAACGGTCACCAAGAGACCCAGTACTTC.

Here the CDR3 DNA reads TGTGCCATCAGTGACACGGGGCGGGGGACCCAAGAGACCCAGTACTTC. Encoded protein: CAISDTGRGTQETQYF. This rearrangement joins TRBV10-3 to TRBJ2-5, with TRBD2 matching over 7 bases. Looked up from germline, CDR1 is ENHRY and CDR2 is SYGVKD. After removal of 3 bases from V and 1 base from J, the junction contained 8 bases not matched to a gene. This CDR3 region has 16 residues.

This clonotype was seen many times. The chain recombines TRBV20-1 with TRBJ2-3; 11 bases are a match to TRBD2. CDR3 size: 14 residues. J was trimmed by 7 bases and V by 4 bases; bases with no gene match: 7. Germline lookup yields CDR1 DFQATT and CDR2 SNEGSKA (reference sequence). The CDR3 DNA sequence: TGCAGTGCTAAGGGACTAGCGGAATATTATACGCAGTATTTT. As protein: CSAKGLAEYYTQYF.

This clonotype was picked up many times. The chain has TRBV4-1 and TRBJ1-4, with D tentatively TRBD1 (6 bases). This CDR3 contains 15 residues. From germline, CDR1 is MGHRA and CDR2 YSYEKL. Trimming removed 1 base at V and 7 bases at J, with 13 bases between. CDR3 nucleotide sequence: TGCGCCAGCAGCCAAGTACAGGGTCCCCGTGAAAAACTGTTTTTT. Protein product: CASSQVQGPREKLFF.

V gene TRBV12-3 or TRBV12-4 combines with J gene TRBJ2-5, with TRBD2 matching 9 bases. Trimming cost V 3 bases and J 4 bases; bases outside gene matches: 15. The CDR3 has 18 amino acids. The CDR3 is CASSFYVMDSGRAETQYF. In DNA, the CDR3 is TGTGCCAGCAGTTTTTATGTGATGGATAGCGGGAGAGCAGAGACCCAGTACTTC.

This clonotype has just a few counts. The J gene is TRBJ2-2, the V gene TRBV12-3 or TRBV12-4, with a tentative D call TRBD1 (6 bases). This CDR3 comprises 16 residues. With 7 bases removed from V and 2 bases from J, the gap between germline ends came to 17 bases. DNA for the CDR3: TGTGCCAGCATCTTCAAAGGGGGTCCAAACACCGGGGAGCTGTTTTTT. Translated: CASIFKGGPNTGELFF.

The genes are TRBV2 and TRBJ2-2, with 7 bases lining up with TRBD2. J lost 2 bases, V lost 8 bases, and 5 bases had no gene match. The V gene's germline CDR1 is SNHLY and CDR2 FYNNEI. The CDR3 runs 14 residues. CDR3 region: CASQSGLNTGELFF. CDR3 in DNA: TGTGCCAGCCAGTCGGGACTAAACACCGGGGAGCTGTTTTTT.

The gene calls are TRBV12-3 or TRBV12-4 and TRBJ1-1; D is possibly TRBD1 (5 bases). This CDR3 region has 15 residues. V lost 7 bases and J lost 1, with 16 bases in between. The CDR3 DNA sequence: TGTGCCAGCACAGAAGCGGGCAGGGCGAACACTGAAGCTTTCTTT. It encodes CASTEAGRANTEAFF.

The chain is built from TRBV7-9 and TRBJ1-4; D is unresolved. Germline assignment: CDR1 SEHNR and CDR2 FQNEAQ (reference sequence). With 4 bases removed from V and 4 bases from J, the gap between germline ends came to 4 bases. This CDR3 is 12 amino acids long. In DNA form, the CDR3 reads TGTGCCAGCAGCTCCAGTAATGAAAAACTGTTTTTT. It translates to CASSSSNEKLFF.

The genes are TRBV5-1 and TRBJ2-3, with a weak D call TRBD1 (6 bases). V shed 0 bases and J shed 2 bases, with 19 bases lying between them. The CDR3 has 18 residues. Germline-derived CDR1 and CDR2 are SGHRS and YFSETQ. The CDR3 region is CASSLEGDTQLDTDTQYF. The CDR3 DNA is TGCGCCAGCAGCTTGGAAGGGGACACCCAATTAGACACAGATACGCAGTATTTT.

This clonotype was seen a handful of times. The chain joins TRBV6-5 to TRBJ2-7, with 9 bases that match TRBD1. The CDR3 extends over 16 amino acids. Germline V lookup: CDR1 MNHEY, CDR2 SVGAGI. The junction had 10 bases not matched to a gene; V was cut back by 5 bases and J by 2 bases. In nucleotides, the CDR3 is TGTGCCAGCAGTCGCGAGCCCGGGACAGGGACCTACGAGCAGTACTTC. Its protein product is CASSREPGTGTYEQYF.

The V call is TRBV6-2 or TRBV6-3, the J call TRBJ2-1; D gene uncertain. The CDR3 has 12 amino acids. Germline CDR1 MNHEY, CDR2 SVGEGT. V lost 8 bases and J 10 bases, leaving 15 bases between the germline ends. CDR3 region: CASSLGLEEQFF. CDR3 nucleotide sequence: TGTGCCAGCTCCCTGGGTCTGGAGGAGCAGTTCTTC.

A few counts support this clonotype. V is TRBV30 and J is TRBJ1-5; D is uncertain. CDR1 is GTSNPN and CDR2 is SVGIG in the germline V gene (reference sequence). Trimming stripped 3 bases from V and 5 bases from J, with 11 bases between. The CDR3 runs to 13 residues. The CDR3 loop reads CAWRSFGDQPQHF. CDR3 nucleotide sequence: TGTGCCTGGAGGTCCTTTGGGGATCAGCCCCAGCATTTT. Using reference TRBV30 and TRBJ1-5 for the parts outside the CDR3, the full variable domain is SQTIHQWPATLVQPVGSPLSLECTVEGTSNPNLYWYRQAAGRGLQLLFYSVGIGQISSEVPQNLSASRPQDRQFILSSKKLLLSDSGFYLCAWRSFGDQPQHFGDGTRLSIL.

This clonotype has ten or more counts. The CDR3 coding sequence is TGTGCCAGCAGTAACCCTAGCGGGATCACAGATACGCAGTATTTT. Encoded protein: CASSNPSGITDTQYF. The rearrangement links TRBV28 to TRBJ2-3, with 9 bases that match TRBD2. This CDR3 spans 15 amino acids. Unmatched junction bases numbered 5, after V lost 5 bases and J lost 2 bases. The V gene's germline CDR1 is MDHEN and CDR2 SYDVKM.

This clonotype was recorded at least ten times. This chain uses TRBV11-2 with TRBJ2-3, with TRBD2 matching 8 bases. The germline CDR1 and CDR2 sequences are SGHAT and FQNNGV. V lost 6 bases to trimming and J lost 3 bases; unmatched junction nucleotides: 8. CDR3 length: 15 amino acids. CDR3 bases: TGTGCCAGCAGACGACCCGGGACTAGAACAGATACGCAGTATTTT. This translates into CASRRPGTRTDTQYF.